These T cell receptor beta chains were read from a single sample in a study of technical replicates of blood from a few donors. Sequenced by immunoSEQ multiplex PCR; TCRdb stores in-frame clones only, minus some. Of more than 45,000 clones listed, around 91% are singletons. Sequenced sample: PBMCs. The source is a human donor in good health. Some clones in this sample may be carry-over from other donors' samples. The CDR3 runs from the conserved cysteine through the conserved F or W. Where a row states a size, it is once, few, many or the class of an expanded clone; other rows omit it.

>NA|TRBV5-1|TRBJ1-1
CASSLRPQGDGAEAFF
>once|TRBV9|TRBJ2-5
CASSVTGDAQETQYF
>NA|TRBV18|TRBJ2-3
CASSPMTGQPDTQYF
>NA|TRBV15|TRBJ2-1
CATELAGDNEQFF
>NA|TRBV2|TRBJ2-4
CASRASGLWLAKNIQYF
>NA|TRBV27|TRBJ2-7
CASSSAAGQFYEQYF
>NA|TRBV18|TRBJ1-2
CASSPVGQNHGYTF
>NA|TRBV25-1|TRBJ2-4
CASSRPGAENIQYF
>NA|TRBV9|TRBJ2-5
CASNVLGGAGETQYF
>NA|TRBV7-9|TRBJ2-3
CASSLAGAAGNTDTQYF
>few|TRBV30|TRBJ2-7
CAWSDPRGGSYEQYF
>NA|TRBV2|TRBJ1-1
CASSVWTGGTEAFF
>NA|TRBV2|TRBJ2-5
CASTDAARGLAVETQYF
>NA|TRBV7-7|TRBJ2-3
CASSLGLAGTDTQYF
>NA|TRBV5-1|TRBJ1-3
CASSLASVSGNTIYF
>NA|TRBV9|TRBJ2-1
CASSAPRGFF
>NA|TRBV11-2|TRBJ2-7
CASSRRTGSDLDEQYF
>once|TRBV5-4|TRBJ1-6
CASSFYRPNSPLHF
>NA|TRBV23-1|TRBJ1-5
CASSQSAGRDQPQHF
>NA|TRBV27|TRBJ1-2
CASSPTGWGHYGYTF
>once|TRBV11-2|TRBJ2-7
CASTPWGVSSYEQYF
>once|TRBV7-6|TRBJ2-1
CASSYPEGGSYEQFF
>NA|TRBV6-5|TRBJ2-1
CASSYGTGRNNEQFF
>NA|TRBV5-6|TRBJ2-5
CASSRQETQYF
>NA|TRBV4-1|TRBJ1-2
CASRADRLLFNYGYTF
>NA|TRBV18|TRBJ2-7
CASSQGSEQYF
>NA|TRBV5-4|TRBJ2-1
CASSPGGRELNEQFF
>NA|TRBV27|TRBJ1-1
CASSLAGGTEAFF
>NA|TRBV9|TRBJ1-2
CASSPVGQSSNGYTF
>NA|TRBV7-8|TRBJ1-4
CASSPRLSVSNEKLFF
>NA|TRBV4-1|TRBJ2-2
CASSQGRANTGELFF
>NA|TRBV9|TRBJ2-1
CASTLSAGGVYNEQFF
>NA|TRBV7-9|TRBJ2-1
CASSGLALSYNEQFF